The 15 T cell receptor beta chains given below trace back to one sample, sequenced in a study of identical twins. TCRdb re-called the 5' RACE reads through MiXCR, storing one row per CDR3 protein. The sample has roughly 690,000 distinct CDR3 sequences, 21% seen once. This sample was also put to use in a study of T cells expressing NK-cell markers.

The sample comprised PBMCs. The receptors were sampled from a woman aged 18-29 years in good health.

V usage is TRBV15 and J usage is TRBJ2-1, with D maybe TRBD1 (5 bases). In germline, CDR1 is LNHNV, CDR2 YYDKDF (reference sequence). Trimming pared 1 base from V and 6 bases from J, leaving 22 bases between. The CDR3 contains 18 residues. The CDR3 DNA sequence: TGTGCCACCAGCAGAGGGCTAGATAGGGGTTCTCGGCGCAATGAGCAGTTCTTC. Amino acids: CATSRGLDRGSRRNEQFF.

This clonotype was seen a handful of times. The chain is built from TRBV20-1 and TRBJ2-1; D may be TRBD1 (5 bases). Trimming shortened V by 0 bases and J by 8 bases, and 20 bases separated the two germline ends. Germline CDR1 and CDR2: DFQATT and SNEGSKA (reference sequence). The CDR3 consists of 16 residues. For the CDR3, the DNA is TGCAGTGCTAGAGATCGGGCAGGGATAGATTACGATGAGCAGTTCTTC. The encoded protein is CSARDRAGIDYDEQFF.

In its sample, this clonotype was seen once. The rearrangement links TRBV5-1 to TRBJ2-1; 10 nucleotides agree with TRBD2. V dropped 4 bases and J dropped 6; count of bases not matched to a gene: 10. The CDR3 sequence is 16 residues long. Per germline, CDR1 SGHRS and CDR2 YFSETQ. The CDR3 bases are TGCGCCAGCAGCGCGGCCGGGACTAGCGTTAGCAATGAGCAGTTCTTC. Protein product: CASSAAGTSVSNEQFF.

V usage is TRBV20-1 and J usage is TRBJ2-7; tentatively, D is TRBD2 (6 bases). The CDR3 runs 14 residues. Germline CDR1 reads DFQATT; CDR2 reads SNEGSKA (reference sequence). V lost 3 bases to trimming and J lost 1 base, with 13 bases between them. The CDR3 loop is CSARGKDYSYEQYF. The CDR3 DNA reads TGCAGTGCTAGGGGAAAGGACTATTCCTACGAGCAGTACTTC.

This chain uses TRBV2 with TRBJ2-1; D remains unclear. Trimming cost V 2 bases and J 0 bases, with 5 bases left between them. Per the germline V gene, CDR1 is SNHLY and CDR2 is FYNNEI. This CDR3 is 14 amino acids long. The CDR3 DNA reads TGTGCCAGCAGTGAATCGAGCTCCTACAATGAGCAGTTCTTC. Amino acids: CASSESSSYNEQFF.

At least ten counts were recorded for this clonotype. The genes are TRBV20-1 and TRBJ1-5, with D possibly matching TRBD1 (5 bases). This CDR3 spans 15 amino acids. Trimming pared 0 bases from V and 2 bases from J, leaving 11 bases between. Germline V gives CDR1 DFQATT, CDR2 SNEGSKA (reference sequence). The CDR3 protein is CSARETGTRNQPQHF. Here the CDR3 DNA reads TGCAGTGCTAGAGAAACCGGGACCCGCAATCAGCCCCAGCATTTT.

The DNA for the CDR3 is TGTGCCAGCAGCGTCACAGGGAATGAGCAGTTCTTC. This sequence encodes CASSVTGNEQFF. The chain couples TRBV9 to TRBJ2-1; weak D call: TRBD1 (6 bases). Germline V CDR1 and CDR2: SGDLS, YYNGEE. The CDR3 spans 12 residues. Trimming left V 2 bases short and J 7 bases short, with 7 bases between.

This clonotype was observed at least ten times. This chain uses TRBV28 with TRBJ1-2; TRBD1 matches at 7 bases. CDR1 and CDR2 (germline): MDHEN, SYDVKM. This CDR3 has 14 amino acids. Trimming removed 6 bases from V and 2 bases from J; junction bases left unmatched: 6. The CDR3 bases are TGTGCCAGCAGACCAGGGGGTTGGAACTATGGCTACACCTTC. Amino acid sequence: CASRPGGWNYGYTF.

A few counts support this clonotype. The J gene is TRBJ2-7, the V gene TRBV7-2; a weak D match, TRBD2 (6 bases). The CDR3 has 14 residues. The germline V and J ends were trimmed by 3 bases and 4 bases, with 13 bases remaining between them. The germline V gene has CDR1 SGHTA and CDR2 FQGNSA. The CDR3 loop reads CASSFRRGLYEQYF. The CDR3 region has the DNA TGTGCCAGCAGCTTTAGGAGAGGACTATACGAGCAGTACTTC.

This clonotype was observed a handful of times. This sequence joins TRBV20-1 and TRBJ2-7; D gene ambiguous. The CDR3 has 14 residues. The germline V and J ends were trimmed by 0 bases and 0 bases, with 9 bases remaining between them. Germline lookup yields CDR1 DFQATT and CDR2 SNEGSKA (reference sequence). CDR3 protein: CSARDIGSSYEQYF. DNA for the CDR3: TGCAGTGCTAGAGATATTGGCTCCTCCTACGAGCAGTACTTC.

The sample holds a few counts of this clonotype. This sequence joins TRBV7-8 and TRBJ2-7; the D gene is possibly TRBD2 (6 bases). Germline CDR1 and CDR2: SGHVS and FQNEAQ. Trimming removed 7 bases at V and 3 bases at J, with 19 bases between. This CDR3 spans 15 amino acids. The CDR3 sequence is CASTTLRRGSYEQYF. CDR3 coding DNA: TGTGCCAGCACCACTTTAAGGCGGGGTAGCTACGAGCAGTACTTC.

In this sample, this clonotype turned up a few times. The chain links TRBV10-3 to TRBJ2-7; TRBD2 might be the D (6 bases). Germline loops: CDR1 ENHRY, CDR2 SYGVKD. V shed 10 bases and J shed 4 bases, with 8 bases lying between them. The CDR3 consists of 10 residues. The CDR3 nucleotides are TGTGCCACGGGAGTTTACGAGCAGTACTTC. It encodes CATGVYEQYF.

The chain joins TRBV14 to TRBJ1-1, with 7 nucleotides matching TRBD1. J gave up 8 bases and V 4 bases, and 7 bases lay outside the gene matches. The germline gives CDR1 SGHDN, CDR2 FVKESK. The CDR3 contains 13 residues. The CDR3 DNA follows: TGTGCCAGCAGCCGACAGGGTATCGGAGAAGCTTTCTTT. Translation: CASSRQGIGEAFF.

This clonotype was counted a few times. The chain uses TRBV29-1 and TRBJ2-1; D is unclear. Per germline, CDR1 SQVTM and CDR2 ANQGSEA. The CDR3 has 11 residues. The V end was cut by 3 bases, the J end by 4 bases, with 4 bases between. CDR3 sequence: CSVEQYNEQFF. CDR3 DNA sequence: TGCAGCGTTGAGCAGTACAATGAGCAGTTCTTC.

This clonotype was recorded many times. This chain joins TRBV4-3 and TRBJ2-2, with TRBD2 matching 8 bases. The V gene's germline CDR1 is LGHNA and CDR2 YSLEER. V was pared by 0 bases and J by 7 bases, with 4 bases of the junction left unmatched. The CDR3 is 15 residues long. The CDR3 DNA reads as TGCGCCAGCAGCCAAGATAGCAGCGGGAGCGGGGAGCTGTTTTTT. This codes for CASSQDSSGSGELFF.